This entry lists 4 T cell receptor beta chains sequenced from one sample in a study of beta chain features in type 1 diabetes. Broader study findings: Among patients with Type 1 diabetes, TCRB CDR3s were moderately but significantly shorter in every one of the four CD4+ subsets.

For these TCRs, the target antigens are not known. The authors reverse transcribed all of the isolated RNA, so sequencing captured expressed TCRB transcripts. TCRdb's table, derived via immunoSEQ multiplex PCR, lists solely in-frame clones and lacks some. This sample has 200,000 to 300,000 clones, with under 13% found just once. The sample taken for sequencing was naive CD4+ T cells from blood. Receptor source: a man aged 25 to 40 with type 1 diabetes.

This clone has just a few counts. V and J are TRBV2 and TRBJ1-2; a weak D match, TRBD1 (5 bases). The CDR3 covers 14 residues. Germline loops: CDR1 SNHLY, CDR2 FYNNEI. Trimming cost V 3 bases and J 4 bases, with 12 bases left between them. This chain's CDR3 is CASSELLRAYGYTF. As DNA, the CDR3 is TGTGCCAGCAGTGAGTTACTCAGGGCCTATGGCTACACCTTC.

The chain couples TRBV30 to TRBJ2-7, with D possibly matching TRBD1 (5 bases). Germline-derived CDR1 and CDR2 are GTSNPN and SVGIG (reference sequence). The CDR3 loop spans 13 amino acids. Trimming took off 3 bases at V and 7 bases at J, with 16 bases between the two ends. The CDR3 loop is CAWRDQGVREQYF. The CDR3 DNA is TGTGCCTGGAGGGACCAAGGGGTCAGGGAGCAGTACTTC.

This clone was counted only a few times. The chain combines TRBV5-1 with TRBJ2-2; D unresolved. Trimming removed 1 base at V and 4 bases at J, with 5 bases between. Germline V gene sequence: CDR1 SGHRS, CDR2 YFSETQ. The CDR3 totals 13 residues. For the CDR3, the DNA is TGCGCCAGCAGCTTGACACCCACCGGGGAGCTGTTTTTT. Amino acid sequence: CASSLTPTGELFF.

The chain carries TRBV2 and TRBJ2-3, with unresolved D. The germline V gene encodes CDR1 SNHLY and CDR2 FYNNEI. There are 15 residues in the CDR3. V gave up 3 bases and J gave up 5 bases, with 15 bases separating them. CDR3 region: CASSDTGARRDTQYF. For the CDR3, the DNA is TGTGCCAGCAGTGATACGGGTGCTAGACGAGATACGCAGTATTTT.